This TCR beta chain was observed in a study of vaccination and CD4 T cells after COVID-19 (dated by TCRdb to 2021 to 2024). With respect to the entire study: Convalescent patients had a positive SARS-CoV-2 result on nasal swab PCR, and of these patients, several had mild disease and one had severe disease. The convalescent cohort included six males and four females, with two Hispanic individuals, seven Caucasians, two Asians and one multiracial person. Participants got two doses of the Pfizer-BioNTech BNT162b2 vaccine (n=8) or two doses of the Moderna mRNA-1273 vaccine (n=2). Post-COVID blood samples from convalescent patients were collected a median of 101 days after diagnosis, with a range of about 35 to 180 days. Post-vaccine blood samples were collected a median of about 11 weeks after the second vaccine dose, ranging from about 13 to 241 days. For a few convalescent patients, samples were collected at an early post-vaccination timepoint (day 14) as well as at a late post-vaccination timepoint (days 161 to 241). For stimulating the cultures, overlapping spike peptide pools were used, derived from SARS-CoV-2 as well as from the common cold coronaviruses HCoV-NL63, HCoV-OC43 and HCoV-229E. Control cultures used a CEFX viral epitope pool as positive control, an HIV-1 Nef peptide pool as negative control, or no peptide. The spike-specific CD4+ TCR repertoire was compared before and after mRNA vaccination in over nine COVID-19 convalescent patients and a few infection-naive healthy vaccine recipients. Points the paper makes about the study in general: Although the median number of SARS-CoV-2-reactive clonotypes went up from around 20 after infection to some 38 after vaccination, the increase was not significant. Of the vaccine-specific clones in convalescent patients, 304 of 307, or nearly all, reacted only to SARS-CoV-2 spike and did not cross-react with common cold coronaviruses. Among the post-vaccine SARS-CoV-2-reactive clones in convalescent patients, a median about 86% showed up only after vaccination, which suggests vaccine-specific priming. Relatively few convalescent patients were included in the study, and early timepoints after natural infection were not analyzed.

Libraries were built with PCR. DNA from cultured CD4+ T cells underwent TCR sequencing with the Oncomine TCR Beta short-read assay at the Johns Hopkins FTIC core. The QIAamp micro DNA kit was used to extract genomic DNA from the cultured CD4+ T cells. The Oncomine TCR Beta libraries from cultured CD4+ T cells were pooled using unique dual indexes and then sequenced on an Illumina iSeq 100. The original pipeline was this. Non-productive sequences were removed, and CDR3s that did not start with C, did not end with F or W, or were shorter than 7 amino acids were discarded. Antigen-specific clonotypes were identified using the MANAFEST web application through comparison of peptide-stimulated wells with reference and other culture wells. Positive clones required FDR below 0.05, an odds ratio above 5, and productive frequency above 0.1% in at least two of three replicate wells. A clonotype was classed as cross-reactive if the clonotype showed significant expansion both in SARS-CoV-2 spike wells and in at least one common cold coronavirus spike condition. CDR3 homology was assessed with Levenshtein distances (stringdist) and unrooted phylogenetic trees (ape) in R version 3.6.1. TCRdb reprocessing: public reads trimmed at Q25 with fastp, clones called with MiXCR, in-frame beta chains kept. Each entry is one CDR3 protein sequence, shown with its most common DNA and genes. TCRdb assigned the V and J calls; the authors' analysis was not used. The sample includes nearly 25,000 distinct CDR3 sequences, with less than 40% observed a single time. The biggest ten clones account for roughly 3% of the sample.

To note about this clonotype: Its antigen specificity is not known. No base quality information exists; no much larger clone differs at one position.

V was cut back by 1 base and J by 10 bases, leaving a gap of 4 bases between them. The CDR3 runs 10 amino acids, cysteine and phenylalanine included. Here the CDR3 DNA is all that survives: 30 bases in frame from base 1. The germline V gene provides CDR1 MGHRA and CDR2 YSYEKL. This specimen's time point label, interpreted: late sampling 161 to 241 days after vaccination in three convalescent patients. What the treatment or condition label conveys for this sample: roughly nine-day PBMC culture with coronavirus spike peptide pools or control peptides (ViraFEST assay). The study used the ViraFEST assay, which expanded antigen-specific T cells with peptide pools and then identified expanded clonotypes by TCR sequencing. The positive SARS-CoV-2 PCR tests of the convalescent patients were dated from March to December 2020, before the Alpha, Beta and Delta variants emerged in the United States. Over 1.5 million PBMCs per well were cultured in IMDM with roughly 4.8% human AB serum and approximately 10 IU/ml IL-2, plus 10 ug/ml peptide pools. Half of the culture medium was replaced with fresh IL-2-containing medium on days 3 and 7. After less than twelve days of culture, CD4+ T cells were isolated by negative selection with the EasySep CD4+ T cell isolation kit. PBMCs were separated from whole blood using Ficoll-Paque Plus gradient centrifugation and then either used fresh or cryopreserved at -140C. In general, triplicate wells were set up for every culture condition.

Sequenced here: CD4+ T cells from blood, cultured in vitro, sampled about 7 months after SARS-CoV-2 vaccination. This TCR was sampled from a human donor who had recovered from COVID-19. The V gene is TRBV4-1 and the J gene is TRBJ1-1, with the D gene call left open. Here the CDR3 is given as CASSQGRAFF. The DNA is TGCGCCAGCAGCCAAGGACGAGCTTTCTTT.